This TCR beta chain derives from a study of vaccination and CD4 T cells after COVID-19. The CDR3 totals 12 residues. V lost 7 bases to trimming and J lost 4 bases, with 10 bases between them. In germline, CDR1 is MNHNS, CDR2 SASEGT. Specified treatment: roughly 10-day PBMC culture with coronavirus spike peptide pools or control peptides (ViraFEST assay). This clonotype ranks as medium-sized. Its specificity is not known. CD4+ T cells that had been cultured provided DNA sequenced with the Oncomine TCR Beta short-read assay. TCRdb reanalysed the PCR reads using MiXCR and keeps one entry per CDR3 protein. The profile covers fewer than 5,000 distinct CDR3 sequences, with about a fifth appearing a single time and roughly a fifth taken by the ten largest.

The sequenced sample consisted of CD4+ T cells from blood, cultured in vitro. The sequence came from a human donor who had recovered from COVID-19. V is TRBV6-1 and J is TRBJ1-2; D might be TRBD1 (5 bases). The CDR3 nucleotides are TGTGCCAGCAATCCCAGGGCCTATGGCTACACCTTC. Amino acids: CASNPRAYGYTF.